This T cell receptor beta chain was sequenced during a study of T-cell reconstitution after alpha-beta-depleted transplantation in children. General study results and limits: T-cell numbers and diversity one year post-transplant derived largely from freshly generated T cells. Several hundred graft clones that had expanded were reportedly the source of alpha-beta T cells about two months after transplant.

A library of TCRbeta sequences, prepared with unique molecular identifiers, was generated. One entry per CDR3 protein, called by TCRdb with MiXCR from the PCR reads. In the table there are approximately 290,000 distinct CDR3 sequences, around a tenth of which are singletons. There are 13 residues in the CDR3. V gave up 2 bases and J gave up 4 bases, with 9 bases separating them. Germline V lookup: CDR1 SGHRS, CDR2 YFSETQ. This clonotype was recorded many times. Its antigen remains unidentified. The chain recombines TRBV5-1 with TRBJ2-5; D is possibly TRBD1 or TRBD2 (6 bases each). This material consisted of peripheral blood, taken 180 days after TCRalphabeta/CD19-depleted stem cell transplant. This TCR was recovered from a male patient aged 2-9 years who had a stem cell transplant for chronic granulomatous disease, so the T cells may come from the graft donor. In DNA, the CDR3 is TGCGCCAGCAGCTTACGGGGGCGAGAGACCCAGTACTTC. Its translation is CASSLRGRETQYF.